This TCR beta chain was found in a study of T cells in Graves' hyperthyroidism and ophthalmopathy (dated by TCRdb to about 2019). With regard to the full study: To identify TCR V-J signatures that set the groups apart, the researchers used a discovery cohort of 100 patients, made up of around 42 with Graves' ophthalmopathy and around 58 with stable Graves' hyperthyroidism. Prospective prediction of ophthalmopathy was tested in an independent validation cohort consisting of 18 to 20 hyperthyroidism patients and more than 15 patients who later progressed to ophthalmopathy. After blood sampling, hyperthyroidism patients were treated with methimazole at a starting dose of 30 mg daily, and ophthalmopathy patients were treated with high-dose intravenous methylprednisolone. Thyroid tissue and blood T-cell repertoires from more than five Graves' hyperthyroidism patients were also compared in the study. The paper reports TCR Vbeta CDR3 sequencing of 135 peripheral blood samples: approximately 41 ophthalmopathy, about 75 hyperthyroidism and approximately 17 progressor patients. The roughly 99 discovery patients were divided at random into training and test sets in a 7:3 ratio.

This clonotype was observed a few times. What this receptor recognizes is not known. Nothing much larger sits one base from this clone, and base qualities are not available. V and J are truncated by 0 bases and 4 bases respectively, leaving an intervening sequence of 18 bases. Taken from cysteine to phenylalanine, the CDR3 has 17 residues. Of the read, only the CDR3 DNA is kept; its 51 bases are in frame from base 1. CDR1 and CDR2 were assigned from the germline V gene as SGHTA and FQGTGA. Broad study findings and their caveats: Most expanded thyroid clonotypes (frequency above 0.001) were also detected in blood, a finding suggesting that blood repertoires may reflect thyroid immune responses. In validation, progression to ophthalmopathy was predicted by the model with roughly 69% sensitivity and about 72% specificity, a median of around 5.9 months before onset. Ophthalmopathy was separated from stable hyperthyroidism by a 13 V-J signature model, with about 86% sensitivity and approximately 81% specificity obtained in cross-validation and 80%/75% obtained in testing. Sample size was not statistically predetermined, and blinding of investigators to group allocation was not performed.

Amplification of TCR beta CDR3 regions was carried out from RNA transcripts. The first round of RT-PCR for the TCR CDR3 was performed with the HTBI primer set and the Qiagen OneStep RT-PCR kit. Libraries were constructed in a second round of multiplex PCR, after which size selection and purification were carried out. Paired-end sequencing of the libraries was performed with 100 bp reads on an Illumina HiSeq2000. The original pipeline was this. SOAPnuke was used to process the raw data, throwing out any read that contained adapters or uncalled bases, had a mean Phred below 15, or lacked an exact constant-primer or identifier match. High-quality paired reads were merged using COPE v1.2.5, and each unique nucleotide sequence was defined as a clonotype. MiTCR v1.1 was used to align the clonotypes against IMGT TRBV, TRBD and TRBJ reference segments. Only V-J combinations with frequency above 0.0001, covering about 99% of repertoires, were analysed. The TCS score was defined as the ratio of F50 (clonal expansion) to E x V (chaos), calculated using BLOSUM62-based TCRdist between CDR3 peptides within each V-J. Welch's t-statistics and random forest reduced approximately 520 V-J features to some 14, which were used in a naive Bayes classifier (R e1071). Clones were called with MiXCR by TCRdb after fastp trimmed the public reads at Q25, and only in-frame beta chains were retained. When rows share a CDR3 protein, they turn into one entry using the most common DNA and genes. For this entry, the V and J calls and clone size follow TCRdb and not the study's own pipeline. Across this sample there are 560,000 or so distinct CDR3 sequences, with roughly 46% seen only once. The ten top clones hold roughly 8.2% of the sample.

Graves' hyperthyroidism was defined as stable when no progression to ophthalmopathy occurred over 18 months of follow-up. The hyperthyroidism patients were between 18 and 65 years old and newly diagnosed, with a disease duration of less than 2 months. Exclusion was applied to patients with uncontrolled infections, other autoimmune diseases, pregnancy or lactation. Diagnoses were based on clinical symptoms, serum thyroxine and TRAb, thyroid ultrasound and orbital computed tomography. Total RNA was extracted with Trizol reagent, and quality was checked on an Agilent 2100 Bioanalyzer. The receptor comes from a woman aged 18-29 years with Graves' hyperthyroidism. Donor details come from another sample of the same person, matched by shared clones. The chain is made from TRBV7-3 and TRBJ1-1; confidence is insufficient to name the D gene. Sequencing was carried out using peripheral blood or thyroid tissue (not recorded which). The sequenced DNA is TGTGCCAGCAGCTTAACCCCGCTTCCGGGGAGGTTCACTGAAGCTTTCTTT. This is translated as CASSLTPLPGRFTEAFF.